This T cell receptor (beta chain) was recovered during a study of T cell repertoires in cytomegalovirus infection. About the research overall: CMV infection together with matching HLA type was indicated by public TCR beta signatures. Study results and caveats: HLA-C-restricted CMV clonotypes gave the most frequent clonotype in two of eight donors.

Using its own MiXCR run on the reads, TCRdb lists one record per CDR3 protein. Of about 250,000 distinct CDR3 sequences in the sample, over 9% are singletons; the top ten hold around 1.6%. Trimming took off 0 bases at V and 2 bases at J, with 10 bases between the two ends. Per the germline V gene, CDR1 is LGHNA and CDR2 is YSLEER. This CDR3 is built from 15 residues. In its sample, this clonotype was seen many times. Its specificity is not known. This TCR was sampled from a human donor in good health (CMV status not recorded). Some clones in this sample may be carry-over from other donors' samples. Material for sequencing was PBMCs. The J gene is TRBJ2-5, the V gene TRBV4-3, with unresolved D. Here the CDR3 reads CASSQDLPRQETQYF. DNA for the CDR3: TGCGCCAGCAGCCAAGATCTTCCCAGACAAGAGACCCAGTACTTC.